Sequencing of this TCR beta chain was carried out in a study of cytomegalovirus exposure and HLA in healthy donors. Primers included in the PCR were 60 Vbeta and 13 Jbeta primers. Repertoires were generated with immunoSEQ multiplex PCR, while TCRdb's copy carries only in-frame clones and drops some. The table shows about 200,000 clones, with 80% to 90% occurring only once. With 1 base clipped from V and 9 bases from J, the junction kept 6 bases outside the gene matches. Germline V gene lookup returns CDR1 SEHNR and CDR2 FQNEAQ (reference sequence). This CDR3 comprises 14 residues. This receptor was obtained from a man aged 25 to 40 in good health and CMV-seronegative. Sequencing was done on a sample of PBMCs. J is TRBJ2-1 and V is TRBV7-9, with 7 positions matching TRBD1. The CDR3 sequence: CASSLVARQGEQFF. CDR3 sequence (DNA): TGTGCCAGCAGCTTAGTGGCGCGACAGGGTGAGCAGTTCTTC.